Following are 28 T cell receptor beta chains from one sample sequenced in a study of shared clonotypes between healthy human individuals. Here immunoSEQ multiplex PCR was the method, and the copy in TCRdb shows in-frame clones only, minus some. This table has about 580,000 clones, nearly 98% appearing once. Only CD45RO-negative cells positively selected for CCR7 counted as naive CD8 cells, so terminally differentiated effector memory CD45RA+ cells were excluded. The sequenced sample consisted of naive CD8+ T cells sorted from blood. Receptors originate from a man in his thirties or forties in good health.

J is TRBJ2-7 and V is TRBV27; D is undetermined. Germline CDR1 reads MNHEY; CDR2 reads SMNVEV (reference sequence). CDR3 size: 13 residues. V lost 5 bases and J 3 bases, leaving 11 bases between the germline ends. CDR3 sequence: CASSPFPSYEQYF. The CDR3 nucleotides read TGTGCCAGCAGTCCCTTCCCAAGCTACGAGCAGTACTTC.

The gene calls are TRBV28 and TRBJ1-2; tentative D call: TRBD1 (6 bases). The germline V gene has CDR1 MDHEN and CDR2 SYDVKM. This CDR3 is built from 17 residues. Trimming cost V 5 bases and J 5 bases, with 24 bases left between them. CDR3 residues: CASSPMDRLGPLYGYTF. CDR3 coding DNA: TGTGCCAGCAGTCCTATGGACAGATTGGGGCCATTATATGGCTACACCTTC.

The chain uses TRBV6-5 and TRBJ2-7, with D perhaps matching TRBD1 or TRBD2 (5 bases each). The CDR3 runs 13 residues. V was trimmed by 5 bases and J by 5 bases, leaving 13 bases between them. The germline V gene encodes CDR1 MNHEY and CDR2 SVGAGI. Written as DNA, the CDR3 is TGTGCCAGCAGTCCGCAGGGAGTCAACGAGCAGTACTTC. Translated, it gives CASSPQGVNEQYF.

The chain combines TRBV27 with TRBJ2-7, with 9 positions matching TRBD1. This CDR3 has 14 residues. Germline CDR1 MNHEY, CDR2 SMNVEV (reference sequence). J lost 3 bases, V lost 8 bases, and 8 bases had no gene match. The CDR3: CASSAGQGYYEQYF. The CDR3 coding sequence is TGTGCCAGCTCGGCGGGACAGGGATACTACGAGCAGTACTTC.

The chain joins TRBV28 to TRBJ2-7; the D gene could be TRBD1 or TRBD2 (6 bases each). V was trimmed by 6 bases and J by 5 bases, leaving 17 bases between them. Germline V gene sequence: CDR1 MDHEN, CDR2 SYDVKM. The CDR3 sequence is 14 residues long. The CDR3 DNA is TGTGCCAGCAGCCTCCCGGGGGCCCTCAACGAGCAGTACTTC. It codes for CASSLPGALNEQYF.

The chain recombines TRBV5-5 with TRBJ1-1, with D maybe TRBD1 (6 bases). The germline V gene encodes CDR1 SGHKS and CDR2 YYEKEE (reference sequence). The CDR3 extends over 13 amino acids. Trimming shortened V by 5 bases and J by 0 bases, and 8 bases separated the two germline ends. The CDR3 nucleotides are TGTGCCAGCAGGGACAGCTTGAACACTGAAGCTTTCTTT. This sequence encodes CASRDSLNTEAFF.

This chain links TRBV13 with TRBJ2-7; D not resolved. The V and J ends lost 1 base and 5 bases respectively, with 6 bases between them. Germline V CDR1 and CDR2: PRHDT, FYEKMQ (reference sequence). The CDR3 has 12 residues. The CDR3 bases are TGTGCCAGCAGCTTAGAGTCCCACGAGCAGTACTTC. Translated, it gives CASSLESHEQYF.

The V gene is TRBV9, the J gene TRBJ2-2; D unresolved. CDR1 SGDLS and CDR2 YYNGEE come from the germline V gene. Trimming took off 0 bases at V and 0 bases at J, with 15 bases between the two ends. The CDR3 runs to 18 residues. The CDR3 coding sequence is TGTGCCAGCAGCGTAGGGACCCTGGACCGATCGAACACCGGGGAGCTGTTTTTT. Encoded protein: CASSVGTLDRSNTGELFF.

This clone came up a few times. CDR3 DNA: TGTGCCAGCAGCCAGTCCCAGGGGGTCTACGAGCAGTACTTC. As protein: CASSQSQGVYEQYF. The rearrangement uses TRBV4-2 and TRBJ2-7, with 7 bases lining up with TRBD1. CDR1 and CDR2 from the germline V gene are LGHNA and YNFKEQ. This CDR3 spans 14 amino acids. V shed 3 bases, J shed 3 bases, and the junction held 5 bases outside the gene matches.

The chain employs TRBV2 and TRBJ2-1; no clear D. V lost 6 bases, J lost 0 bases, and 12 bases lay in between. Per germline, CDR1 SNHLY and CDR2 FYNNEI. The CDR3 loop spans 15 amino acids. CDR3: CASSELIRSYNEQFF. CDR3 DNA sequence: TGTGCCAGCAGCGAACTCATACGCTCCTACAATGAGCAGTTCTTC.

The CDR3 reads CASSQGVRGNTIYF. CDR3 DNA: TGTGCCAGCAGTCAGGGAGTAAGAGGAAACACCATATATTTT. The chain links TRBV28 to TRBJ1-3; possible D gene TRBD1, 5 bases. The CDR3 consists of 14 residues. Trimming removed 5 bases at V and 4 bases at J, with 12 bases between. The germline V gene encodes CDR1 MDHEN and CDR2 SYDVKM.

The CDR3 loop reads CASSFFSGGTYEQYF. DNA of the CDR3: TGCGCCAGCAGCTTTTTTAGCGGAGGGACCTACGAGCAGTACTTC. This chain joins TRBV5-1 and TRBJ2-7; D is possibly TRBD2 (6 bases). Trimming shortened V by 2 bases and J by 2 bases, and 14 bases separated the two germline ends. Germline V gene lookup returns CDR1 SGHRS and CDR2 YFSETQ. This CDR3 spans 15 amino acids. The full variable domain, with the rest looked up from reference TRBV5-1 and TRBJ2-7, is KAGVTQTPRYLIKTRGQQVTLSCSPISGHRSVSWYQQTPGQGLQFLFEYFSETQRNKGNFPGRFSGRQFSNSRSEMNVSTLELGDSALYLCASSFFSGGTYEQYFGPGTRLTVT.

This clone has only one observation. CDR3 residues: CASTSGRAAELSYEQYF. The CDR3 DNA follows: TGTGCCAGCACCAGCGGGAGGGCCGCTGAGTTATCCTACGAGCAGTACTTC. The V gene is TRBV7-9, the J gene TRBJ2-7, with 10 nucleotides matching TRBD2. Germline V CDR1 and CDR2: SEHNR, FQNEAQ (reference sequence). The CDR3 runs to 17 residues. V lost 7 bases, J lost 1 base, and 13 bases stayed unmatched.

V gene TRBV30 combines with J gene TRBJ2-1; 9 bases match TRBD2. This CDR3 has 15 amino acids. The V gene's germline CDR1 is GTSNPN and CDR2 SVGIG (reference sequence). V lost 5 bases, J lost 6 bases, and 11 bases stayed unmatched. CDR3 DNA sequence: TGTGCCTGGCTCCCGACTAGCGGCCAATTCAATGAGCAGTTCTTC. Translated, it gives CAWLPTSGQFNEQFF.

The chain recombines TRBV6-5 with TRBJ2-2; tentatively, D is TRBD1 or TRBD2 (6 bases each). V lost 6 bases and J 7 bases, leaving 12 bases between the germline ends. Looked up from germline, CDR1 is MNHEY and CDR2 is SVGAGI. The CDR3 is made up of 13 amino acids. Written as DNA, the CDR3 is TGTGCCAGCAGCTCCGGGGGCGGCGGGGAGCTGTTTTTT. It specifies CASSSGGGGELFF.

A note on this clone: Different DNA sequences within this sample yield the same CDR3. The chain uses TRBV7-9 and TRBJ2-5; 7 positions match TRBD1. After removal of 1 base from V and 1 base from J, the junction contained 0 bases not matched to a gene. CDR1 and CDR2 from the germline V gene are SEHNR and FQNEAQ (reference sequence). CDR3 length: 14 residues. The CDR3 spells CASSLGQGQETQYF. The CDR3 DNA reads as TGTGCCAGCAGCTTAGGACAGGGCCAAGAGACCCAGTACTTC.

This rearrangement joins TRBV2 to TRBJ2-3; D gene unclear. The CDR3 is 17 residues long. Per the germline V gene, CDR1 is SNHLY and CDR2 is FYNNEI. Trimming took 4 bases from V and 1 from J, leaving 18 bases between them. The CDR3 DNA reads TGTGCCAGCAGTGGATATAACTTGGCAGGTCGCACAGATACGCAGTATTTT. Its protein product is CASSGYNLAGRTDTQYF.

The CDR3 sequence: CASSQRFGTGIFYEQYF. The CDR3 DNA reads as TGCGCCAGCAGCCAGAGGTTTGGGACAGGAATTTTCTACGAGCAGTACTTC. This chain links TRBV4-3 with TRBJ2-7; 8 nucleotides align to TRBD1. Germline V CDR1 and CDR2: LGHNA, YSLEER. V trimming: 3 bases; J trimming: 3 bases; junction bases outside the gene matches: 13. CDR3 length: 17 amino acids.

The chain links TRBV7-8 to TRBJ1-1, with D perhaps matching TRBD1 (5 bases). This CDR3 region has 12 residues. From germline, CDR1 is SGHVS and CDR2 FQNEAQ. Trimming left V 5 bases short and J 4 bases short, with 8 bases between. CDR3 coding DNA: TGTGCCAGCAGCGGGGGGGGCACTGAAGCTTTCTTT. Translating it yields CASSGGGTEAFF.

The CDR3 nucleotides are TGCGCCAGCACCGGAGGGGGGTACGAGCAGTACTTC. This codes for CASTGGGYEQYF. The gene calls are TRBV5-1 and TRBJ2-7; D is perhaps TRBD1 or TRBD2 (6 bases each). CDR1 is SGHRS and CDR2 is YFSETQ in the germline V gene. The germline V and J ends were trimmed by 6 bases and 4 bases, with 11 bases remaining between them. This CDR3 is 12 amino acids long.

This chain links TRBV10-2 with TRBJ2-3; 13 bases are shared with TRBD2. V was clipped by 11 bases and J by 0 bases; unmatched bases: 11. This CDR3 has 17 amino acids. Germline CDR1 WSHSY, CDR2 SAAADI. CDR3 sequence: CAARRLAGGLSTDTQYF. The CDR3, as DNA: TGCGCCGCAAGAAGACTAGCGGGAGGCCTTAGCACAGATACGCAGTATTTT.

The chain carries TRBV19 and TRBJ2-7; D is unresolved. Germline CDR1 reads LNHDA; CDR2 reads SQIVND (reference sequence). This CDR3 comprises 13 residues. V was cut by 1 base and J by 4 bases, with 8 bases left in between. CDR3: CASSIGLRYEQYF. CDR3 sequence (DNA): TGTGCCAGTAGTATAGGCCTCCGTTACGAGCAGTACTTC. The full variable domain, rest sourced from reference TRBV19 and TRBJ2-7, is DGGITQSPKYLFRKEGQNVTLSCEQNLNHDAMYWYRQDPGQGLRLIYYSQIVNDFQKGDIAEGYSVSREKKESFPLTVTSAQKNPTAFYLCASSIGLRYEQYFGPGTRLTVT.

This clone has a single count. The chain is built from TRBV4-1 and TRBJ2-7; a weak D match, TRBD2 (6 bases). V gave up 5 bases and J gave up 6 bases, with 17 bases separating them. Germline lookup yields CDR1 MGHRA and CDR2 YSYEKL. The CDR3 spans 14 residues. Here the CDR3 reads CASSSFVGGAEQYF. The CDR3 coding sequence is TGCGCCAGCAGCTCCTTCGTGGGAGGCGCCGAGCAGTACTTC.

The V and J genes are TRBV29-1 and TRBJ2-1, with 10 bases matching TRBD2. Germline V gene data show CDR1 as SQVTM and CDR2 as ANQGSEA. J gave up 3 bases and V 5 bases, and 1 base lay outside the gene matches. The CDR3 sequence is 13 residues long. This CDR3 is CSVTSGDYNEQFF. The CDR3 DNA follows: TGCAGCGTTACTAGCGGGGACTACAATGAGCAGTTCTTC.

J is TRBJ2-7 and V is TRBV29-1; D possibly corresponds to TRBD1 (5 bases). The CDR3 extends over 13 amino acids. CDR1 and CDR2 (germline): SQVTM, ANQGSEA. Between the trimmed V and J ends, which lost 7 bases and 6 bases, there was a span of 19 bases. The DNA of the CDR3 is TGCAGCGCCGCCCCTATAGAGACAGCCGAGCAGTACTTC. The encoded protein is CSAAPIETAEQYF.

CDR3 protein: CASSMADAFF. CDR3 DNA sequence: TGTGCCAGCAGTATGGCGGACGCGTTCTTC. The rearrangement links TRBV2 to TRBJ2-1; unclear D gene. The ends were cut back, 5 bases at V and 15 bases at J, with 11 bases in the middle. CDR1 SNHLY and CDR2 FYNNEI come from the germline V gene. The CDR3 spans 10 residues.

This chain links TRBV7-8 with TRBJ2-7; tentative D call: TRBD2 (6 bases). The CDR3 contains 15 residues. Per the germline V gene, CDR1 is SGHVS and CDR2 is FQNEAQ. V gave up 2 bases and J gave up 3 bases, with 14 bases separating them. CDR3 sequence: CASSLIISGGYEQYF. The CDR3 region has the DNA TGTGCCAGCAGCTTAATTATTAGCGGAGGCTACGAGCAGTACTTC.

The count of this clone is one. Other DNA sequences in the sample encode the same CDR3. The CDR3, as DNA: TGTGCCAGCAGTTTAAAGACACCCTACGAGCAGTACTTC. Amino acids: CASSLKTPYEQYF. The chain links TRBV27 to TRBJ2-7; D remains ambiguous. The CDR3 spans 13 residues. Trimming took off 2 bases at V and 2 bases at J, with 7 bases between the two ends. Germline V gives CDR1 MNHEY, CDR2 SMNVEV (reference sequence).